This TCR beta chain was sequenced in a study of molecular identifiers for immune sequencing clone quantification. There are a few counts of this clonotype. TCRdb processed the PCR reads anew with MiXCR; each CDR3 protein has one entry. Of just under 65,000 distinct CDR3 sequences listed, less than 20% are singletons. This sequence was found in a human donor in good health. Some libraries in this study had Jurkat cell RNA spiked in. Sequencing was done on a sample of naive CD8+ T cells from blood, with Jurkat cell RNA spiked in. Subset: FACS-sorted CD8+CD4-CCR7+CD45RA+ naive T cells.

In DNA, the CDR3 is TGTGCCAGCAGCCACGGGACTAGCGGCACTAACAATGAGCAGTTCTTC. Amino acid sequence: CASSHGTSGTNNEQFF. This chain links TRBV7-3 with TRBJ2-1, with TRBD2 matching over 11 bases. V was pared by 5 bases and J by 5 bases, with 8 bases of the junction left unmatched. CDR1 and CDR2 from the germline V gene are SGHTA and FQGTGA. The CDR3 covers 16 residues.